This T cell receptor beta chain was sequenced for a study of spatial heterogeneity in lung cancer. Study background: Among detected sequences, beta-chain ones consistently exceeded alpha-chain ones in number.

TCRdb itself ran the 5' RACE reads through MiXCR, one entry per CDR3 protein. The sample lists thousands of distinct CDR3 sequences, around 15% occurring once. CDR1 is KGHDR, CDR2 SFDVKD, per germline. J lost 8 bases, V lost 2 bases, and 12 bases had no gene match. The CDR3 covers 18 residues. Relative to its sample, this clonotype is medium-sized. Time point noted: sample taken at primary tumor resection. Donation came from about 72 patients with untreated early-stage non-small cell lung cancer. The TCR sequence derives from a male donor with early-stage non-small cell lung cancer. Material: normal lung tissue next to the tumor, obtained at surgery. The rearrangement links TRBV24-1 to TRBJ2-1, with 12 bases lining up with TRBD2. The CDR3 region is CATSDSGLAGVPLDEQFF. The CDR3, as DNA: TGTGCCACCAGTGATTCGGGACTAGCGGGCGTCCCGCTGGATGAGCAGTTCTTC.